These T cell receptor beta chains were read from a single sample in a study of identical twins. One entry per CDR3 protein, called by TCRdb with MiXCR from the 5' RACE reads. The sample has 400,000 to 550,000 distinct CDR3 sequences; about 13% are singletons. The sample was also linked to a second study, of yellow fever vaccine responses in identical twins.

The sequencing input was CD4+ T cells sorted from blood. These receptors were obtained from a woman in her late teens or twenties in good health. CDR3s include the opening cysteine and the closing phenylalanine or tryptophan. Each record gives: V gene, J gene, D gene, clone size, CDR3 DNA, CDR3 protein. D genes are given only for firm matches. Only some rows state a clone size, as once, few, many or a class for expanded clones.

V gene: TRBV2
J gene: TRBJ2-2
D gene: TRBD2
clone size: few
CDR3 DNA: TGTGCCAGCAGGAGACTAGCGGGAGTAACCGGGGAGCTGTTTTTT
CDR3 protein: CASRRLAGVTGELFF

V gene: TRBV29-1
J gene: TRBJ2-2
D gene: TRBD1
clone size: few
CDR3 DNA: TGCAGCGTTGGGGACAGACCAAACACCGGGGAGCTGTTTTTT
CDR3 protein: CSVGDRPNTGELFF

V gene: TRBV5-1
J gene: TRBJ2-7
D gene: .
clone size: .
CDR3 DNA: TGCGCCAGCAGCTCCTTGAGCGGAGGAGCATCCTACGAGCAGTACTTC
CDR3 protein: CASSSLSGGASYEQYF

V gene: TRBV11-2
J gene: TRBJ2-7
D gene: TRBD1
clone size: .
CDR3 DNA: TGTGCCAGCAGGTCCTCCGGGACAGGATTCTACGAGCAGTACTTC
CDR3 protein: CASRSSGTGFYEQYF

V gene: TRBV7-2
J gene: TRBJ2-1
D gene: TRBD2
clone size: .
CDR3 DNA: TGTGCCAGCAGCTTAGTCCAGCGGGAGGGAAACAATGAGCAGTTCTTC
CDR3 protein: CASSLVQREGNNEQFF

V gene: TRBV28
J gene: TRBJ1-2
D gene: .
clone size: .
CDR3 DNA: TGTGCCAGCAGTTTAGAAAGGGGGTTGTGGGGCACCTTC
CDR3 protein: CASSLERGLWGTF

V gene: TRBV6-5
J gene: TRBJ2-1
D gene: TRBD1
clone size: .
CDR3 DNA: TGTGCCAGCAGTGACTCCGGGACAGGGGTGGCGAATGAGCAGTTCTTC
CDR3 protein: CASSDSGTGVANEQFF

V gene: TRBV7-2
J gene: TRBJ2-3
D gene: TRBD2
clone size: many
CDR3 DNA: TGTGCCAGCAGTCTCCATGGGCTAGCGGGGTCAGATACGCAGTATTTT
CDR3 protein: CASSLHGLAGSDTQYF

V gene: TRBV7-2
J gene: TRBJ2-7
D gene: TRBD2
clone size: .
CDR3 DNA: TGTGCCAGCAGCTTTAGCGGGGACACCTACGAGCAGTACTTC
CDR3 protein: CASSFSGDTYEQYF

V gene: TRBV7-9
J gene: TRBJ1-1
D gene: TRBD1
clone size: .
CDR3 DNA: TGTGCCAGCAGCTTAGCACCGGGACAGGGAATGAACACTGAAGCTTTCTTT
CDR3 protein: CASSLAPGQGMNTEAFF